A single sample gave rise to the 5 T cell receptor beta chains below, sequenced in a study of T-cell memory formation after mild COVID-19 (dated by TCRdb to the early 2020s). Receptors were amplified or captured by 5' RACE. The reads were generated on an Illumina NovaSeq 6000. TCRdb's own reprocessing of the public reads used fastp at Q25 and MiXCR and kept productive beta chains. Every entry covers one CDR3 protein and lists the most common genes and DNA from its rows. Present in this sample are more than 300,000 distinct CDR3 sequences, around 15% of which were seen just once. The ten largest clones represent about 20% of the sample. The sequenced sample consisted of PBMCs or a T cell subset sorted from them (not recorded which). The source of these receptors is a man between 18 and 29 years old who had mild COVID-19 (a few samples of this study predate the infection). The sample titles of this study are shuffled in the database, so cell type and time point are left out; the donor was told from shared clones.

This sequence joins TRBV20-1 and TRBJ1-4, with unresolved D. V gave up 3 bases and J gave up 4 bases, with 9 bases separating them. This CDR3 is built from 13 residues. Germline CDR1 and CDR2: DFQATT and SNEGSKA (reference sequence). For the CDR3, the DNA is TGCAGTGCTAGTGGCCAGAATAATGAAAAACTGTTTTTT. It encodes CSASGQNNEKLFF.

This clonotype has a handful of counts. The chain carries TRBV7-8 and TRBJ2-2, with D possibly TRBD1 on 5 matching bases. The germline CDR1 and CDR2 sequences are SGHVS and FQNEAQ. The V end was cut by 0 bases, the J end by 6 bases, with 11 bases between. CDR3 length: 15 amino acids. The CDR3 protein is CASSLARVNPGELFF. DNA of the CDR3: TGTGCCAGCAGCTTAGCCAGGGTTAATCCCGGGGAGCTGTTTTTT.

This clonotype was seen many times. V is TRBV5-1 and J is TRBJ2-1; 16 bases map to TRBD2. The CDR3 totals 20 residues. With 4 bases clipped from V and 0 bases from J, the junction kept 10 bases outside the gene matches. Germline CDR1 SGHRS, CDR2 YFSETQ. The DNA for the CDR3 is TGCGCCAGCAGCGCGCCACCGGGACTAGCGGGGGGGTCCTCCTACAATGAGCAGTTCTTC. Its protein product is CASSAPPGLAGGSSYNEQFF.

The rearrangement joins TRBV6-5 to TRBJ2-6; 9 nucleotides match TRBD1. The V gene end was trimmed by 2 bases and the J gene end by 3 bases; junction bases not matched to a gene: 8. CDR1 is MNHEY and CDR2 is SVGAGI in the germline V gene. This CDR3 is built from 18 residues. CDR3 sequence: CASSYTGTGWSGANVLTF. For the CDR3, the DNA is TGTGCCAGCAGTTACACGGGGACAGGGTGGAGTGGGGCCAACGTCCTGACTTTC.

V and J are TRBV7-8 and TRBJ1-1; a possible D gene is TRBD1 (6 bases). Germline CDR1 and CDR2: SGHVS and FQNEAQ. The CDR3 covers 14 residues. V was shortened by 4 bases and J by 3 bases, with 12 bases between the two germline ends. Written as DNA, the CDR3 is TGTGCCAGCAGCTCAGGGGACGGATACACTGAAGCTTTCTTT. Its protein is CASSSGDGYTEAFF.